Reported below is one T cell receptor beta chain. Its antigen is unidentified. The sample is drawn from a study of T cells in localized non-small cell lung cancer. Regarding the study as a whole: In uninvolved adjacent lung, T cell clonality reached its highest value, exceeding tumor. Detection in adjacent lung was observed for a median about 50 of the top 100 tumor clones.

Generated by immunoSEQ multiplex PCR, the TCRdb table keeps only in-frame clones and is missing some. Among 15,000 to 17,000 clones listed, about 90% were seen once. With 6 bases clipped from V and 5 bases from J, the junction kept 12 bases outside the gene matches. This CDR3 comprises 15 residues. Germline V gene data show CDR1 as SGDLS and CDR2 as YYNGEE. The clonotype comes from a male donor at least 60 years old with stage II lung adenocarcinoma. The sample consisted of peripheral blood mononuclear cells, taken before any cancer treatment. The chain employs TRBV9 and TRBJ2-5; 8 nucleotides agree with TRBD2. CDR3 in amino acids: CASTVDVGGGETQYF. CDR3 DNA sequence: TGTGCCAGCACCGTCGACGTCGGCGGGGGGGAGACCCAGTACTTC.